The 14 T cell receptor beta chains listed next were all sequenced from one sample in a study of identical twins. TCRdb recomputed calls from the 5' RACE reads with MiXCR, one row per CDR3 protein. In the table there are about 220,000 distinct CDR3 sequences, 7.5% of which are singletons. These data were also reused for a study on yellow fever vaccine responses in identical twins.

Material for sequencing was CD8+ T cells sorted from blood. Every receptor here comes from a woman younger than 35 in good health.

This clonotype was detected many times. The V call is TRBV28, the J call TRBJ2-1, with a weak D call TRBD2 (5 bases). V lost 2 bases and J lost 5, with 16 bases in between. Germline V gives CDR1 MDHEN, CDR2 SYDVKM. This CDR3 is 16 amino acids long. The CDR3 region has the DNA TGTGCCAGCAGTTTACCCCCGTATGAGGGTGACAATGAGCAGTTCTTC. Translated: CASSLPPYEGDNEQFF.

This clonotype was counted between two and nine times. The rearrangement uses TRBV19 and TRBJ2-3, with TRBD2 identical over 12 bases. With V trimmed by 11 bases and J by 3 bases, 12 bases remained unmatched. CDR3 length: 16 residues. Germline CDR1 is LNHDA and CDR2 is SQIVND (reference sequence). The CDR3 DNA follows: TGTGCCTCTAGCGGGGGGGCGACCGACGCAACAGATACGCAGTATTTT. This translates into CASSGGATDATDTQYF.

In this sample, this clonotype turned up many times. In nucleotides, the CDR3 is TGTGCCAGCAGTTTACTTAGCAATCAGCCCCAGCATTTT. It translates to CASSLLSNQPQHF. The chain links TRBV28 to TRBJ1-5; no clear D. V lost 2 bases, J lost 0 bases, and 2 bases lay in between. This CDR3 comprises 13 residues. The germline V gene encodes CDR1 MDHEN and CDR2 SYDVKM.

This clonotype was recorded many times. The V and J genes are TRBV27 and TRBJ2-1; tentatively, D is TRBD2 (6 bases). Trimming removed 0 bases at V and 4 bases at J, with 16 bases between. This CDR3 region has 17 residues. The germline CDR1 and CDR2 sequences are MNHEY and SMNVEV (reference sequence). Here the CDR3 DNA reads TGTGCCAGCAGTTTATCGCCGTGGCGGGATAGTTACAATGAGCAGTTCTTC. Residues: CASSLSPWRDSYNEQFF.

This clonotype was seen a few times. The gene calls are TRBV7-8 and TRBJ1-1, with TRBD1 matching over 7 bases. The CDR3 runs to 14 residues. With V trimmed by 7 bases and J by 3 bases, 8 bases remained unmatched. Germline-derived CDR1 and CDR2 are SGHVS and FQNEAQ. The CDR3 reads CASTTPGGDTEAFF. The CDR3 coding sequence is TGTGCCAGCACCACCCCAGGGGGGGACACTGAAGCTTTCTTT. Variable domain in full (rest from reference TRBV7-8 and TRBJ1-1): GAGVSQSPRYKVAKRGQDVALRCDPISGHVSLFWYQQALGQGPEFLTYFQNEAQLDKSGLPSDRFFAERPEGSVSTLKIQRTQQEDSAVYLCASTTPGGDTEAFFGQGTRLTVV.

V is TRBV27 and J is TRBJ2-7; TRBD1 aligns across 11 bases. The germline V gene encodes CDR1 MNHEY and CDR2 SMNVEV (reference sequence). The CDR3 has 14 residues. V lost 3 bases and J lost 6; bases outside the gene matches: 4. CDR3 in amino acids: CASSFRTGGREQYF. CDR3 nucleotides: TGTGCCAGCAGTTTTCGGACAGGGGGCCGCGAGCAGTACTTC.

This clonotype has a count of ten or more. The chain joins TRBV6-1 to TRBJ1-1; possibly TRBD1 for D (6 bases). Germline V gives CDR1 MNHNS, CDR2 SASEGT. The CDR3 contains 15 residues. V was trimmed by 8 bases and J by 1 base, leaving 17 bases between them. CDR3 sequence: CASFEGGFWNTEAFF. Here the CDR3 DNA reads TGTGCCAGCTTCGAAGGGGGTTTCTGGAACACTGAAGCTTTCTTT.

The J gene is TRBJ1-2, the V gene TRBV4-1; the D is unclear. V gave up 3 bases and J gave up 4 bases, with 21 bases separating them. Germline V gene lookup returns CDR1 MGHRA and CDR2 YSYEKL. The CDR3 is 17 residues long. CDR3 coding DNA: TGCGCCAGCAGCCATCTCGGGGTGGGTACGAACGGCTATGGCTACACCTTC. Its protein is CASSHLGVGTNGYGYTF.

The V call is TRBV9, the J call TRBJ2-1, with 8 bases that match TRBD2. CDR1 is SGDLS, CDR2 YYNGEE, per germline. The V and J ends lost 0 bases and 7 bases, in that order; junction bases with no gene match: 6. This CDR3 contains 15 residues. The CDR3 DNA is TGTGCCAGCAGCGTAGAGGGACTAGGAAATAATGAGCAGTTCTTC. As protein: CASSVEGLGNNEQFF.

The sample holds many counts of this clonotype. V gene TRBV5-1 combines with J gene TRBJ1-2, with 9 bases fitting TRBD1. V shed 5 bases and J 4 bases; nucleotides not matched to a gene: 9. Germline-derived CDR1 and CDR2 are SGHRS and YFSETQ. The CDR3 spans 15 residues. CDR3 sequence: CASRGQGPTGYGYTF. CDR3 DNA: TGCGCCAGCAGGGGACAGGGTCCGACCGGCTATGGCTACACCTTC.

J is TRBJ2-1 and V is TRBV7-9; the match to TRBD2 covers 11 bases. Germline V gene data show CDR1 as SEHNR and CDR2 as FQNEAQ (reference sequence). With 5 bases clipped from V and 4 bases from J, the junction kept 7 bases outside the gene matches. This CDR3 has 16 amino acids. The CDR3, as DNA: TGTGCCAGCAGCGGCACGACTAGCGGGGTTTACAATGAGCAGTTCTTC. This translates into CASSGTTSGVYNEQFF.

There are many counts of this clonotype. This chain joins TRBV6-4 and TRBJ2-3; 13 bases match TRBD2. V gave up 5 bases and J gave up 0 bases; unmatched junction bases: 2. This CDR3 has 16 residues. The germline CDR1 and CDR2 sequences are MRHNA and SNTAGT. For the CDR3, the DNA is TGTGCCAGCAGTTCACTAGCGGGGGGGAGCACAGATACGCAGTATTTT. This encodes CASSSLAGGSTDTQYF.

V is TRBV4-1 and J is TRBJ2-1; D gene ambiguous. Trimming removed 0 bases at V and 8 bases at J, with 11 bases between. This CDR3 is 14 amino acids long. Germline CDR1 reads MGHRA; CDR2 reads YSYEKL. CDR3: CASSQESSGDEQFF. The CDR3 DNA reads TGCGCCAGCAGCCAAGAATCCAGTGGGGATGAGCAGTTCTTC.

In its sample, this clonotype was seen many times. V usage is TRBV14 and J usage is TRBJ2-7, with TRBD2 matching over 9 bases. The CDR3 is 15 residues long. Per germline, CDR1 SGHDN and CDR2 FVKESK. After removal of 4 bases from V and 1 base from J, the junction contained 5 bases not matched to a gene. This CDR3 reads CASSLLAGTSYEQYF. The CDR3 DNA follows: TGTGCCAGCAGCCTGCTAGCGGGGACTTCCTACGAGCAGTACTTC. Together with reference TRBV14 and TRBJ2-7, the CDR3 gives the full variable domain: EAGVTQFPSHSVIEKGQTVTLRCDPISGHDNLYWYRRVMGKEIKFLLHFVKESKQDESGMPNNRFLAERTGGTYSTLKVQPAELEDSGVYFCASSLLAGTSYEQYFGPGTRLTVT.